The T cell receptor (beta chain) under discussion was sequenced for a study of shared clonotypes between healthy human individuals. Overall study findings and caveats: Naive subsets generally exceeded memory subsets in estimated richness. Rarefaction indicated that sorted-subset sequencing remained incomplete although depth was large.

It was CD45RO-negative cells, positively selected for CCR7, that made up naive CD8 cells, with terminally differentiated effector memory CD45RA+ cells excluded. For this clone: The antigen is undetermined.

TCRdb's table, derived via immunoSEQ multiplex PCR, lists solely in-frame clones and lacks some. Here the sample spans over 2 million clones, over 85% being singletons. The CDR3 covers 16 residues. Germline V gene sequence: CDR1 SGHRS, CDR2 YFSETQ. With 3 bases clipped from V and 1 base from J, the junction kept 9 bases outside the gene matches. This sequence was found in a man aged 18 to 30 in good health. The sample was naive CD8+ T cells sorted from blood. The chain joins TRBV5-1 to TRBJ2-5; 7 bases agree with TRBD1. The CDR3 DNA reads as TGCGCCAGCAGCTCCTTCGGGGACAGCCTCCAAGAGACCCAGTACTTC. As protein: CASSSFGDSLQETQYF.